Sequencing of this T cell receptor beta chain was carried out in a study of regulatory dendritic cells for organ transplantation. Across the study: LPS was added to dendritic cell cultures on day 6. The study's findings and limits: Naive T cells showed high diversity, memory cells less, memory CD8+ least. Memory CD8+ clonal expansion seemed more limited with regulatory than mature dendritic cells.

This CDR3 contains 15 residues. Germline V gene lookup returns CDR1 MNHEY and CDR2 SVGAGI. Trimming cost V 5 bases and J 4 bases; bases outside gene matches: 7. Sorted subsets were CFSE-labeled and cultured approximately 5 days with allogeneic dendritic cells. FACS sorted CD4+ or CD8+ T cells into CD45RA+ naive and CD45RO+ memory. This table comes from immunoSEQ multiplex PCR, and its TCRdb copy is limited to in-frame clones, with some not included. The sample has over 8,000 clones; under 70% are singletons. Points on this clone: The target antigen is unknown.

Sequencing was done on a sample of naive CD4+ T cells from blood cultured with dendritic cells. Sample subset: CD45RA+ naive T cells. This chain links TRBV6-5 with TRBJ2-2; 7 bases map to TRBD1. The origin of this receptor is a human donor in good health. The CDR3 reads CASSPTGVGTGELFF. The DNA of the CDR3 is TGTGCCAGCAGTCCTACAGGGGTTGGCACCGGGGAGCTGTTTTTT.